This T cell receptor (beta chain) stems from a study of blood T cell repertoires in COVID-19. Overall study context: PBMCs, B-cell-depleted T cells, or T cells were the source of the cDNA or gDNA that made up the material.

In the source study's methods: Counts of nucleated cells, estimated from reference gene primer amplification, were obtained. Sequencing used immunoSEQ multiplex PCR; TCRdb keeps in-frame clones, though not all of them. The DNA was the basis for D and trimming; V, J and clone size are from that table. The repertoire holds 200,000 to 250,000 clones, with about 85% as singletons. CDR3 length: 13 residues. The V gene lost 1 base and the J gene lost 6 bases, with 9 bases spanning the gap. Looked up from germline, CDR1 is LGHNA and CDR2 is YSLEER. Clinical history as reported by participants underpinned cohort assignment. Resolution of symptoms, clearance, or two negative PCRs was present in recovered Cohort 3 donors.

The V call is TRBV4-3, the J call TRBJ1-1, with D uncertain. Source material: PBMCs or T cells enriched from blood (not recorded which). This clonotype originated in a woman aged 25 to 39 who had recovered from COVID-19. CDR3 loop: CASSQVATAEAFF. The CDR3 DNA sequence: TGCGCCAGCAGCCAAGTGGCCACCGCTGAAGCTTTCTTT.